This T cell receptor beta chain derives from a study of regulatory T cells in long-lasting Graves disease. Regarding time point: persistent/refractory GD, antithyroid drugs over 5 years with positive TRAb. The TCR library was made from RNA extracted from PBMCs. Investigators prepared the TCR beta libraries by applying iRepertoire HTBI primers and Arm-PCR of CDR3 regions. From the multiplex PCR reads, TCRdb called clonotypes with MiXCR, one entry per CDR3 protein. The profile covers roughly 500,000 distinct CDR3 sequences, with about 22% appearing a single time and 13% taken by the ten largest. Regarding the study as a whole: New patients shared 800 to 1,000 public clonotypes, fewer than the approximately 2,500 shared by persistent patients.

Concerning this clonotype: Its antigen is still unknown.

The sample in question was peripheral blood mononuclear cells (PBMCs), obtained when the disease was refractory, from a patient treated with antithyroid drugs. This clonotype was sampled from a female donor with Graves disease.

CDR3 region: CASSLSSGFYEQYF. For the CDR3, the DNA is TGCGCCAGCAGCTTGTCTAGCGGCTTCTACGAGCAGTACTTC. The chain joins TRBV5-1 to TRBJ2-7, with 7 bases that match TRBD2. The length of the CDR3 is 14 residues. Per the germline V gene, CDR1 is SGHRS and CDR2 is YFSETQ. Trimming at V came to 1 base and at J to 3 bases, leaving 4 bases not matched to a gene.